This entry is about one T cell receptor beta chain. The authors deemed Graves' hyperthyroidism stable absent ophthalmopathy progression within 18 months. Patients showing uncontrolled infection, other autoimmune disease, pregnancy or lactation were ineligible. With 8 bases removed from V and 7 bases from J, the gap between germline ends came to 8 bases. CDR3 length equals 10 residues. Germline V CDR1 and CDR2: SQVTM, ANQGSEA. This record belongs to a study of T cells in Graves' hyperthyroidism and ophthalmopathy. Amplified regions were TCR beta CDR3 sequences from RNA transcripts. TCR CDR3 regions were first amplified by RT-PCR with HTBI primers. One entry per CDR3 protein results from TCRdb running MiXCR on the multiplex PCR reads. The profile covers roughly 580,000 distinct CDR3 sequences, with under 60% appearing a single time and roughly 8.2% taken by the ten largest.

This receptor was obtained from a woman aged 18-35 years with Graves' hyperthyroidism. The specimen was peripheral blood or thyroid tissue (not recorded which). V gene TRBV29-1 combines with J gene TRBJ2-2, with D maybe TRBD2 (5 bases). CDR3 amino acids: CSLASGELFF. The CDR3 DNA reads TGCAGCTTAGCGAGCGGGGAGCTGTTTTTT.